This T cell receptor (beta chain) derives from a study of blood T cell repertoires in COVID-19. Germline V gene lookup returns CDR1 MGHRA and CDR2 YSYEKL. The V gene end was trimmed by 0 bases and the J gene end by 15 bases; junction bases not matched to a gene: 8. The length of the CDR3 is 13 residues. Profiled with immunoSEQ multiplex PCR; TCRdb holds only in-frame clones, not every one. The profile shows more than 110,000 clones, 75% to 85% of them singletons. This clone was recorded a few times. The sequence was obtained from a woman of 80 years or more with active or convalescent COVID-19. The chain joins TRBV4-1 to TRBJ2-1, with 7 positions matching TRBD2. Material: peripheral blood. CDR3 loop: CASSQEPAGLSFF. Here the CDR3 DNA reads TGCGCCAGCAGCCAAGAACCAGCGGGACTATCGTTCTTC.